This entry concerns a single T cell receptor (beta chain). The antigen remains undetermined. The record originates from a study of T cells in tuberculosis. Whole-study findings and limits: Cases with active tuberculosis were adults, while controls were adolescents. Smaller distances to GMM-specific TCRs suggested their expansion in active tuberculosis.

Using immunoSEQ multiplex PCR, the repertoire was profiled, and TCRdb retains in-frame clones only, with some absent. The sample includes approximately 53,000 clones, 90% to 95% of them seen just once. The time point here: new active TB diagnosis, blood taken before or within 7 days of starting treatment. V gave up 4 bases and J gave up 8 bases; unmatched junction bases: 5. The CDR3 covers 15 residues. Germline values: CDR1 WNHNN, CDR2 SYGVQD (reference sequence). Specimen: PBMCs, collected at tuberculosis diagnosis. The chain recombines TRBV10-1 with TRBJ2-1, with 13 bases fitting TRBD2. The sequence derives from an adult with tuberculosis. CDR3 DNA sequence: TGCGCCAGCAGTGTCCGGACTAGCGGGAGATATGAGCAGTTCTTC. Protein product: CASSVRTSGRYEQFF.